The clone carrying this TCR beta chain came up many times. The sample belongs to a study of T cells in Graves' hyperthyroidism and ophthalmopathy. RNA transcripts gave rise to amplified TCR beta CDR3 regions. TCR CDR3 underwent first-round RT-PCR with the HTBI primer set. TCRdb called the multiplex PCR reads again in MiXCR, with one record for every CDR3 protein. This sample carries about 500,000 distinct CDR3 sequences, under 15% of them seen once, and the ten largest clones take around 17%. Germline V gene data show CDR1 as LNHDA and CDR2 as SQIVND (reference sequence). There are 14 residues in the CDR3. V dropped 7 bases and J dropped 1 base, with 11 bases sitting between them.

The sample was blood. This chain uses TRBV19 with TRBJ2-1; D remains unclear. The clonotype originates from a woman younger than 30 with Graves' hyperthyroidism. CDR3 loop: CASNPSDSYNEQFF. CDR3 nucleotide sequence: TGTGCCAGTAACCCAAGTGATTCCTACAATGAGCAGTTCTTC.